These T cell receptor beta chains were read from a single sample in a study of blood T cells in healthy people across ages. TCRdb re-called the 5' RACE reads through MiXCR, storing one row per CDR3 protein. The table records approximately 290,000 distinct CDR3 sequences, roughly 27% of them present only once. Sample: blood. The receptors were sampled from a woman aged 70 to 79 in good health. The CDR3 runs from the conserved cysteine through the conserved F or W. A D gene is named only where the DNA matches it firmly. Rows give clone size only sometimes, using once, few, many, or a class for an expanded clone.

J gene | D gene | clone size | V gene | CDR3 DNA | CDR3 protein
TRBJ1-6 | TRBD1 | many | TRBV7-6 | TGTGCCAGCAGCTTCGTACCGGGACAGGGGGGGAGCTCCTATAATTCACCCCTCCACTTT | CASSFVPGQGGSSYNSPLHF
TRBJ1-1 | NA | NA | TRBV20-1 | TGCAGTGCTAGGATCGGGGGGATGAACACTGAAGCTTTCTTT | CSARIGGMNTEAFF
TRBJ2-1 | TRBD1 | NA | TRBV20-1 | TGCAGTGCTAGGGCGGGACAGGGCAACAATGAGCAGTTCTTC | CSARAGQGNNEQFF
TRBJ2-7 | TRBD1 | few | TRBV11-1 | TGTGCCAGCAGCTTAAACAGGGGCAAAGGCGAGCAGTACTTC | CASSLNRGKGEQYF
TRBJ1-1 | NA | NA | TRBV4-1 | TGCGCCAGCAGCCAAGACGGTCCAGGGCGCGATGAAGCTTTCTTT | CASSQDGPGRDEAFF
TRBJ2-1 | TRBD2 | many | TRBV5-1 | TGCGCCAGCAGCGTAGCGGGAGCTATCAATGAGCAGTTCTTC | CASSVAGAINEQFF
TRBJ2-7 | TRBD2 | NA | TRBV7-3 | TGTGCCAGCAGCTCGGGACTAGCGGAGAAGTACGAGCAGTACTTC | CASSSGLAEKYEQYF
TRBJ2-7 | NA | NA | TRBV20-1 | TGCAGTGCTAGTGGCGGGTCCACCTACGAGCAGTACTTC | CSASGGSTYEQYF
TRBJ2-7 | TRBD1 | few | TRBV6-6 | TGTGCCAGCACTAAGGGACAGGCCTACGAGCAGTACTTC | CASTKGQAYEQYF
TRBJ2-7 | TRBD2 | NA | TRBV27 | TGTGCCAGCAGGCCCACGGTGCGGGAGGGCTACGAGCAGTACTTC | CASRPTVREGYEQYF
TRBJ2-7 | TRBD1 | NA | TRBV7-9 | TGTGCTATTCGGGGCAGGGGGTACGAGCAGTACTTC | CAIRGRGYEQYF
TRBJ2-7 | TRBD2 | once | TRBV20-1 | TGCAGTGCTAGAGCTCCGGGAGGCGGGAGCCTTTACGAGCAGTACTTC | CSARAPGGGSLYEQYF
TRBJ2-7 | TRBD2 | NA | TRBV27 | TGTGCCAGCAGTGCCGAATTCGGACTAGCCAAGGAGCAGTACTTC | CASSAEFGLAKEQYF
TRBJ2-7 | NA | NA | TRBV29-1 | TGCAGCGTTGAAGGAGTCAGGCAAAATAAGGCCTACGAGCAGTGCTTC | CSVEGVRQNKAYEQCF
TRBJ2-7 | NA | NA | TRBV4-2 | TGTGCCAGCAGCCACAGATTAGGCGGGACCTACGAGCAGTACTTC | CASSHRLGGTYEQYF
TRBJ2-2 | NA | NA | TRBV7-3 | TGTGCCAGCAGCCTCTCCGGGACGACCACCGGGGAGCTGTTTTTT | CASSLSGTTTGELFF
TRBJ2-7 | NA | few | TRBV29-1 | TGCAGCGTGAACAGCGAAGGCACCTACGAGCAGTACTTC | CSVNSEGTYEQYF
TRBJ2-3 | NA | NA | TRBV20-1 | TGCAGTGCTAGAATTCGTCTTCGGTCTAGTACAGATACGCAGTATTTT | CSARIRLRSSTDTQYF
TRBJ2-7 | TRBD1 | NA | TRBV14 | TGTGCCAGCAGCCAAGTTGGTTCGACAGGGGGCGAGCAGTACTTC | CASSQVGSTGGEQYF
TRBJ1-4 | NA | NA | TRBV5-1 | TGCGCCAGCCAGCGGGGAGGGAATAATGAAAAACTGTTTTTT | CASQRGGNNEKLFF
TRBJ2-7 | TRBD1 | NA | TRBV9 | TGTGCCAGCAGCGTAGCCTTAGGGACAGACTACGAGCAGTACTTC | CASSVALGTDYEQYF
TRBJ1-4 | NA | NA | TRBV7-9 | TGTGCCAGCAGCCCCGGGCGGGGGCGGGATTGGGGAAAACTGTTTTTT | CASSPGRGRDWGKLFF
TRBJ2-7 | NA | NA | TRBV20-1 | TGCAGTGCACCCGACCTTATCGAGAGCTCCTACGAGCAGTACTTC | CSAPDLIESSYEQYF
TRBJ1-3 | NA | few | TRBV7-2 | TGTGCCAGCAGCCCTCAGGGAGGCTCTGCCGGAAACACCATATATTTT | CASSPQGGSAGNTIYF
TRBJ1-3 | NA | NA | TRBV4-1 | TGCGCCAGCAGCCAAGAATACCTTCCTGGAAACACCATATATTTT | CASSQEYLPGNTIYF
TRBJ2-6 | NA | few | TRBV7-6 | TGTGCCGGCAGCGATTACTCTGGGGCCAACGTCCTGACTTTC | CAGSDYSGANVLTF
TRBJ2-1 | TRBD2 | few | TRBV4-3 | TGCGCCAGCAGCCAAACTAGACTAGCGTCAGACAATGAGCAGTTCTTC | CASSQTRLASDNEQFF
TRBJ2-1 | NA | NA | TRBV4-2 | TGTGCCAGCAGCCTGGAAGGCTTTACCTCCTACAATGAGCAGTTCTTC | CASSLEGFTSYNEQFF
TRBJ2-4 | TRBD2 | NA | TRBV7-8 | TGTGCCAGCAGCCCCATCCGGGACTACGACAAAAACATTCAGTACTTC | CASSPIRDYDKNIQYF
TRBJ1-6 | NA | few | TRBV28 | TGTGCCAGCAGTTTAACGGGAAGCTCCTATAATTCACCCCTCCACTTT | CASSLTGSSYNSPLHF
TRBJ2-7 | TRBD2 | NA | TRBV10-3 | TGTGCCATCAGTGAGGGAGGACTAGCGGAGTCCTACGAGCAGTACTTC | CAISEGGLAESYEQYF
TRBJ2-6 | NA | few | TRBV7-2 | TGTGCCAGCAGCTTATACTCGGGCTCTGGGGCCAACGTCCTGACTTTC | CASSLYSGSGANVLTF
TRBJ2-2 | TRBD2 | few | TRBV20-1 | TGCAGTGCTAGAGAGCCGGGACTAGCGCTTACCGGGGAGCTGTTTTTT | CSAREPGLALTGELFF
TRBJ2-7 | NA | NA | TRBV20-1 | TGCAGTGCAATGGGAGGGGGAGGAGCAAACGAGCAGTACTTC | CSAMGGGGANEQYF
TRBJ1-4 | NA | NA | TRBV4-1 | TGCGCCAGCAGCTACCCGGGGGCAACTAATGAAAAACTGTTTTTT | CASSYPGATNEKLFF
TRBJ1-2 | TRBD1 | few | TRBV5-1 | TGCGCCAGCAGCCCGGACAGGTCATTCTATGGCTACACCTTC | CASSPDRSFYGYTF
TRBJ2-1 | NA | few | TRBV5-6 | TGTGCCAGCAGCCCGTGGGGGGCACACAATGAGCAGTTCTTC | CASSPWGAHNEQFF
TRBJ2-5 | NA | few | TRBV9 | TGTGCCAGCAGCGTAGCTCCCTCCCCGGAGACCCAGTACTTC | CASSVAPSPETQYF
TRBJ1-2 | NA | few | TRBV9 | TGTGCCAGCAGCGTTGACACCGCCTATGGCTACACCTTC | CASSVDTAYGYTF
TRBJ2-7 | NA | NA | TRBV7-2 | TGTGCCAGCAGCTTAAGTACGGTCAGGGGACCGATTCTCTCCTACGAGCAGTACTTC | CASSLSTVRGPILSYEQYF
TRBJ1-5 | TRBD1 | few | TRBV2 | TGTGCCAGCGGAAAGGCAGGGGGCACCAATCAGCCCCAGCATTTT | CASGKAGGTNQPQHF
TRBJ1-1 | TRBD1 | few | TRBV3-1 | TGTGCCAGCAGCCAAAGGGACAGGGAGACTTTCTTT | CASSQRDRETFF
TRBJ2-7 | NA | NA | TRBV20-1 | TGCAGTGCTATAGCGCGCTCCTACGAGCAGTACTTC | CSAIARSYEQYF
TRBJ2-7 | TRBD1 | few | TRBV11-2 | TGTGCCAGCAGCCTTCAGGGACAGTTAGTCTACGAGCAGTACTTC | CASSLQGQLVYEQYF
TRBJ2-1 | NA | NA | TRBV5-1 | TGCGCCAGCAGCTTGGTGGCCAGTGACTACAATGAGCAGTTCTTC | CASSLVASDYNEQFF
TRBJ1-2 | NA | NA | TRBV6-1 | TGTGCCAGCAACCCTCGGGACGGGAGAGTTCCTATCTATGGCTACACCTTC | CASNPRDGRVPIYGYTF
TRBJ2-7 | NA | few | TRBV27 | TGTGCCAGCAGTTTAAGCCTCGTTCTAGCTCCTTACGAGCAGTACTTC | CASSLSLVLAPYEQYF
TRBJ2-7 | NA | few | TRBV28 | TGTGCCAGCAGTTCCCCTCAGGGGGGGAGCTCCTACGAGCAGTACTTC | CASSSPQGGSSYEQYF
TRBJ1-5 | NA | NA | TRBV4-2 | TGTGCCAGCAGCCAGGGGATATCGGAGCAGCCCCAGCATTTT | CASSQGISEQPQHF
TRBJ2-3 | TRBD2 | NA | TRBV10-3 | TGTGCCATCAGTGAAGGAGCGGGGGTCTCACACAGCACAGATACGCAGTATTTT | CAISEGAGVSHSTDTQYF